This T cell receptor (beta chain) was recovered during a study of shared clonotypes between healthy human individuals. Study overall: Each donor's CD4 naive and CD4 memory cells filled three plates apiece, CD8 naive two, and CD8 memory one.

The CDR3 contains 14 residues. Germline V CDR1 and CDR2: LNHDA, SQIVND (reference sequence). Trimming shortened V by 4 bases and J by 0 bases, and 7 bases separated the two germline ends. Regarding this clone: Its antigen is still unknown.

Regarding the study as a whole: The study generally estimated greater richness for naive than memory subsets.

The donors, healthy adults who were HIV-negative, had experienced no recent acute infections or vaccinations. Generated by immunoSEQ multiplex PCR, the TCRdb table keeps only in-frame clones and is missing some. Altogether roughly 1.4 million clones are present, less than 99% being singletons, with the ten largest covering approximately 0.38%. The TCR comes from a young man in good health. The V call is TRBV19, the J call TRBJ1-5; D is undetermined. The sequenced sample was naive CD4+ T cells sorted from blood. Described subset: CD45RA+ positively selected. DNA of the CDR3: TGTGCCAGTAGTACGCAAGCTAGCAATCAGCCCCAGCATTTT. Translation: CASSTQASNQPQHF.